The 32 T cell receptor beta chains reported below all come from one sample, sequenced in a study of CD8+ T cells in alopecia areata. Treatment reported: oral pan-JAK inhibitor, 5-10 mg twice daily. RNA was extracted and reverse transcribed into cDNA as the sequencing template. Assay used: immunoSEQ multiplex PCR; TCRdb lists only in-frame clones, some missing. Among about 270,000 clones listed, over 45% were seen once. Material: CD4+ T cells sorted from blood, obtained between weeks 51 and 52, from a patient treated with tofacitinib. The receptors come from a human donor with alopecia areata.

As regards this clone: The same CDR3 also results from other DNA sequences found in this sample. The CDR3 is CAWSVRGATDTQYF. CDR3 DNA: TGTGCCTGGAGTGTAAGAGGGGCCACAGATACGCAGTATTTT. This chain links TRBV30 with TRBJ2-3; D is perhaps TRBD1 or TRBD2 (5 bases each). This CDR3 has 14 amino acids. Germline CDR1 GTSNPN, CDR2 SVGIG (reference sequence). The V end was cut by 0 bases, the J end by 2 bases, with 9 bases between.

The chain employs TRBV25-1 and TRBJ2-7, with TRBD1 identical over 12 bases. The CDR3 contains 15 residues. Losses at the gene ends were 3 bases for V and 7 bases for J; bases not matched to a gene: 7. Germline V gene sequence: CDR1 MGHDK, CDR2 SYGVNS. DNA of the CDR3: TGTGCCAGCAGTGATGGGACAGGGGGCCCGGGGGAGCAGTACTTC. Its protein is CASSDGTGGPGEQYF.

The table lists this clone with a few counts. This rearrangement joins TRBV7-2 to TRBJ2-1, with D hard to call. V was cut by 5 bases and J by 0 bases, with 14 bases left in between. This CDR3 is 16 amino acids long. The germline V gene encodes CDR1 SGHTA and CDR2 FQGNSA. The CDR3, as DNA: TGTGCCAGCAGCACCAGACCGGCGAGCTCCTACAATGAGCAGTTCTTC. As protein: CASSTRPASSYNEQFF. Using reference TRBV7-2 and TRBJ2-1 for the parts outside the CDR3, the full variable domain is GAGVSQSPSNKVTEKGKDVELRCDPISGHTALYWYRQSLGQGLEFLIYFQGNSAPDKSGLPSDRFSAERTGGSVSTLTIQRTQQEDSAVYLCASSTRPASSYNEQFFGPGTRLTVL.

The chain couples TRBV29-1 to TRBJ2-1; 12 bases map to TRBD2. Per the germline V gene, CDR1 is SQVTM and CDR2 is ANQGSEA. The CDR3 runs to 18 residues. Germline trimming cut 5 bases from V and 5 bases from J; bases unmatched to any gene: 16. The CDR3 coding sequence is TGCAGCGTTTACGTGTCTAGCGGGGGGGCCGTTACCCACAATGAGCAGTTCTTC. Its protein product is CSVYVSSGGAVTHNEQFF.

On this clone itself: The sample contains more than one DNA sequence encoding this CDR3. V is TRBV5-1 and J is TRBJ2-3; D tentatively fits TRBD1 or TRBD2 (5 bases each). Trimming removed 0 bases from V and 4 bases from J, with 6 bases in between. The germline V gene has CDR1 SGHRS and CDR2 YFSETQ. The CDR3 spans 13 residues. The CDR3 spells CASSLGGADTQYF. The CDR3 DNA reads as TGCGCCAGCAGCTTGGGAGGGGCAGATACGCAGTATTTT.

The rearrangement uses TRBV30 and TRBJ2-7; the match to TRBD1 covers 11 bases. Germline CDR1 and CDR2: GTSNPN and SVGIG (reference sequence). With V trimmed by 4 bases and J by 5 bases, 10 bases remained unmatched. The CDR3 contains 15 residues. The CDR3 here is CAWNPGTGGNNEQYF. Written as DNA, the CDR3 is TGTGCCTGGAATCCCGGGACAGGGGGTAACAACGAGCAGTACTTC.

This clone was observed a few times. This chain connects TRBV5-1 to TRBJ2-5; 10 bases match TRBD1. The V and J ends lost 0 bases and 5 bases, in that order; junction bases with no gene match: 4. CDR1 is SGHRS, CDR2 YFSETQ, per germline. There are 15 residues in the CDR3. For the CDR3, the DNA is TGCGCCAGCAGCTTGGGACAGGGGGCTCGGGAGACCCAGTACTTC. It encodes CASSLGQGARETQYF.

The chain couples TRBV5-1 to TRBJ1-5; D call uncertain. This CDR3 region has 15 residues. V was pared by 1 base and J by 0 bases, with 8 bases between. Germline CDR1 reads SGHRS; CDR2 reads YFSETQ. The CDR3 nucleotides are TGCGCCAGCAGCTTGTCGGCAGCTAGCAATCAGCCCCAGCATTTT. Its translation is CASSLSAASNQPQHF.

This clone appeared once. The V gene is TRBV7-2, the J gene TRBJ2-5; 11 bases are shared with TRBD2. Germline trimming cut 5 bases from V and 5 bases from J; bases unmatched to any gene: 4. CDR1 and CDR2 from the germline V gene are SGHTA and FQGNSA. This CDR3 is 14 amino acids long. The CDR3 loop reads CASSLSGGAETQYF. The CDR3 nucleotides read TGTGCCAGCAGCCTTAGCGGGGGGGCGGAGACCCAGTACTTC.

This clone has just a few counts. This rearrangement joins TRBV27 to TRBJ2-7; TRBD2 matches at 7 bases. The ends lost 6 bases at V and 2 bases at J; junction bases unmatched: 10. This CDR3 comprises 15 residues. Germline V CDR1 and CDR2: MNHEY, SMNVEV (reference sequence). The CDR3 DNA reads as TGTGCCAGCAGCCGGGGGGATCTTGTGCCCTACGAGCAGTACTTC. Its protein is CASSRGDLVPYEQYF.

The J gene is TRBJ2-2, the V gene TRBV30, with TRBD1 identical over 7 bases. The CDR3 totals 14 residues. Trimming took 1 base from V and 7 from J; bases not matched to a gene: 6. Germline values: CDR1 GTSNPN, CDR2 SVGIG (reference sequence). The CDR3 sequence is CAWSARGRGGELFF. As DNA, the CDR3 is TGTGCCTGGAGTGCAAGGGGGCGAGGCGGGGAGCTGTTTTTT. Supplemented by reference TRBV30 and TRBJ2-2, the full variable domain reads SQTIHQWPATLVQPVGSPLSLECTVEGTSNPNLYWYRQAAGRGLQLLFYSVGIGQISSEVPQNLSASRPQDRQFILSSKKLLLSDSGFYLCAWSARGRGGELFFGEGSRLTVL.

CDR3 loop: CASRGQGLQETQYF. CDR3 nucleotides: TGTGCCAGCAGGGGACAGGGGCTTCAAGAGACCCAGTACTTC. The chain carries TRBV2 and TRBJ2-5, with 10 bases matching TRBD1. V shed 6 bases and J 2 bases; nucleotides not matched to a gene: 3. The CDR3 runs 14 residues. CDR1 is SNHLY and CDR2 is FYNNEI in the germline V gene.

In this sample, this clone turned up a few times. The rearrangement joins TRBV11-2 to TRBJ2-5, with TRBD1 matching over 8 bases. After removal of 0 bases from V and 4 bases from J, the junction contained 1 base not matched to a gene. Germline CDR1 SGHAT, CDR2 FQNNGV. This CDR3 region has 14 residues. The CDR3 sequence: CASSLDRGRETQYF. CDR3 nucleotides: TGTGCCAGCAGCTTAGACAGGGGGCGAGAGACCCAGTACTTC.

The chain uses TRBV4-2 and TRBJ2-5; D gene uncertain. Trimming took 1 base from V and 2 from J, leaving 8 bases between them. The CDR3 contains 14 residues. Germline V gives CDR1 LGHNA, CDR2 YNFKEQ. The CDR3 region is CASSQVGQQETQYF. The CDR3 DNA reads TGTGCCAGCAGCCAAGTCGGGCAGCAAGAGACCCAGTACTTC.

The chain carries TRBV30 and TRBJ1-1; D unclear. V was pared by 7 bases and J by 1 base, with 16 bases between. CDR1 and CDR2 from the germline V gene are GTSNPN and SVGIG (reference sequence). The CDR3 contains 14 residues. The CDR3 here is CASPGGWGNTEAFF. The CDR3 region has the DNA TGTGCCTCGCCGGGAGGTTGGGGGAACACTGAAGCTTTCTTT.

The J gene is TRBJ2-1, the V gene TRBV11-2; tentative D call: TRBD2 (5 bases). Per the germline V gene, CDR1 is SGHAT and CDR2 is FQNNGV. The CDR3 loop spans 11 amino acids. Trimming took off 5 bases at V and 15 bases at J, with 14 bases between the two ends. The CDR3 protein is CASSRSVFRFF. CDR3 DNA: TGTGCCAGCAGCCGTAGCGTTTTCCGGTTCTTC.

The J gene is TRBJ2-5, the V gene TRBV29-1; D remains unclear. V dropped 5 bases and J dropped 4 bases, with 14 bases sitting between them. CDR3 length: 13 residues. Per germline, CDR1 SQVTM and CDR2 ANQGSEA. DNA of the CDR3: TGCAGCGTTTACCGGAATGGGCTAGAGACCCAGTACTTC. Its translation is CSVYRNGLETQYF.

This clone was seen only a few times. This sequence joins TRBV4-1 and TRBJ1-1; no definite D call. V lost 1 base to trimming and J lost 1 base, with 13 bases between them. CDR1 and CDR2 (germline): MGHRA, YSYEKL. The CDR3 is made up of 16 amino acids. DNA of the CDR3: TGCGCCAGCAGCCAAGTTAGAGGGCGGGGGAACACTGAAGCTTTCTTT. Its translation: CASSQVRGRGNTEAFF.

DNA for the CDR3: TGTGCCAGCAGTGGGGGGACAGGGGGCGTAGCTCAGCCCCAGCATTTT. Translation: CASSGGTGGVAQPQHF. The gene calls are TRBV2 and TRBJ1-5, with TRBD1 identical over 12 bases. The CDR3 spans 16 residues. The ends lost 4 bases at V and 6 bases at J; junction bases unmatched: 7. Looked up from germline, CDR1 is SNHLY and CDR2 is FYNNEI.

This chain connects TRBV11-2 to TRBJ2-3; D possibly corresponds to TRBD2 (6 bases). The V gene lost 5 bases and the J gene lost 9 bases, with 27 bases spanning the gap. There are 17 residues in the CDR3. CDR1 SGHAT and CDR2 FQNNGV come from the germline V gene. The DNA for the CDR3 is TGTGCCAGCAGCCCTAGAGACCGGGGGTTCATAATGCGGACGCAGTATTTT. This sequence encodes CASSPRDRGFIMRTQYF.

The J gene is TRBJ2-1, the V gene TRBV2; 10 bases agree with TRBD1. The CDR3 length is 14 residues. The germline V gene has CDR1 SNHLY and CDR2 FYNNEI. With V trimmed by 5 bases and J by 8 bases, 6 bases remained unmatched. CDR3 region: CASSRDRGDYEQFF. CDR3 sequence (DNA): TGTGCCAGCAGTAGGGACAGGGGAGACTATGAGCAGTTCTTC.

The V and J genes are TRBV5-1 and TRBJ2-5, with D possibly being TRBD2 (5 bases). V was cut by 1 base and J by 1 base, with 8 bases left in between. CDR3 length equals 14 residues. Germline CDR1 reads SGHRS; CDR2 reads YFSETQ. The CDR3 DNA sequence: TGCGCCAGCAGCTTGTTGGACTTCCAAGAGACCCAGTACTTC. Encoded protein: CASSLLDFQETQYF.

This clone was picked up a small number of times. The chain couples TRBV6-1 to TRBJ2-2; 10 nucleotides line up with TRBD2. The CDR3 length is 17 residues. Trimming cost V 4 bases and J 0 bases; bases outside gene matches: 5. Germline values: CDR1 MNHNS, CDR2 SASEGT. CDR3 protein: CASSGLAGHPNTGELFF. In DNA, the CDR3 is TGTGCCAGCAGTGGACTAGCGGGTCACCCGAACACCGGGGAGCTGTTTTTT.

The chain links TRBV7-2 to TRBJ2-3; no definite D call. Germline values: CDR1 SGHTA, CDR2 FQGNSA. The germline V and J ends were trimmed by 6 bases and 3 bases, with 7 bases remaining between them. This CDR3 has 12 residues. CDR3 nucleotides: TGTGCCAGCAGATCTAGAACAGATACGCAGTATTTT. Protein product: CASRSRTDTQYF.

The chain uses TRBV30 and TRBJ2-5; D is unclear. Trimming removed 2 bases from V and 5 bases from J, with 3 bases in between. Germline lookup yields CDR1 GTSNPN and CDR2 SVGIG (reference sequence). This CDR3 comprises 10 residues. The CDR3 nucleotides are TGTGCCTGGAGTAACGAGACCCAGTACTTC. Encoded protein: CAWSNETQYF.

CDR3 sequence: CASRRSLRANYGYTF. DNA of the CDR3: TGTGCCAGCCGGCGGTCCCTAAGAGCTAACTATGGCTACACCTTC. The chain carries TRBV2 and TRBJ1-2, with D hard to call. V was shortened by 8 bases and J by 0 bases, with 16 bases between the two germline ends. Germline V gene lookup returns CDR1 SNHLY and CDR2 FYNNEI. This CDR3 has 15 amino acids.

CDR3 nucleotides: TGTGCCAGCAGTGAAGGGGACAGGGGTGGAACTCGAAGCTCCTACAATGAGCAGTTCTTC. Translating gives CASSEGDRGGTRSSYNEQFF. V is TRBV2 and J is TRBJ2-1; 10 bases are shared with TRBD1. The CDR3 is made up of 20 amino acids. V gave up 1 base and J gave up 0 bases; unmatched junction bases: 12. Germline V gives CDR1 SNHLY, CDR2 FYNNEI. The full variable domain, completed using reference TRBV2 and TRBJ2-1, is EPEVTQTPSHQVTQMGQEVILRCVPISNHLYFYWYRQILGQKVEFLVSFYNNEISEKSEIFDDQFSVERPDGSNFTLKIRSTKLEDSAMYFCASSEGDRGGTRSSYNEQFFGPGTRLTVL.

V and J are TRBV30 and TRBJ2-3, with 10 bases fitting TRBD2. V lost 7 bases, J lost 2 bases, and 6 bases stayed unmatched. The CDR3 has 14 amino acids. Looked up from germline, CDR1 is GTSNPN and CDR2 is SVGIG (reference sequence). The CDR3 sequence: CALSGGVPTDTQYF. CDR3 in DNA: TGTGCCTTGAGCGGGGGGGTACCCACAGATACGCAGTATTTT.

The V call is TRBV4-1, the J call TRBJ2-3; 8 bases fit TRBD1. The V gene end was trimmed by 4 bases and the J gene end by 1 base; junction bases not matched to a gene: 4. Germline lookup yields CDR1 MGHRA and CDR2 YSYEKL. The CDR3 runs to 15 residues. As DNA, the CDR3 is TGCGCCAGCAGCCTTCAGGGGGCAGGCACAGATACGCAGTATTTT. Protein product: CASSLQGAGTDTQYF.

This clone was counted only a few times. This sequence joins TRBV18 and TRBJ1-3; D is unclear. V lost 1 base and J 0 bases, leaving 13 bases between the germline ends. Germline CDR1 KGHSH, CDR2 LQKENI. This CDR3 is 17 amino acids long. The CDR3 nucleotides read TGTGCCAGCTCACCACAAGGGATCCGGAGCTCTGGAAACACCATATATTTT. Its translation is CASSPQGIRSSGNTIYF.

This clone was observed a few times. Here the CDR3 reads CAISGAAQETQYF. As DNA, the CDR3 is TGTGCCATCAGTGGAGCGGCCCAAGAGACCCAGTACTTC. The chain couples TRBV10-3 to TRBJ2-5, with D perhaps matching TRBD2 (5 bases). V was shortened by 4 bases and J by 1 base, with 7 bases between the two germline ends. This CDR3 region has 13 residues. Germline CDR1 is ENHRY and CDR2 is SYGVKD.

With regard to this clone: Other DNA sequences in the same sample also yield this CDR3. The chain has TRBV29-1 and TRBJ1-2; D uncertain. The CDR3 covers 10 residues. CDR1 is SQVTM, CDR2 ANQGSEA, per germline. V dropped 2 bases and J dropped 7 bases, with 5 bases sitting between them. CDR3 sequence (DNA): TGCAGCGTTGAAAACGGTGGCTACACCTTC. It codes for CSVENGGYTF.